The TCR beta chain described here comes from a study of control samples from healthy donors and cancer patients. This table comes from immunoSEQ multiplex PCR, and its TCRdb copy is limited to in-frame clones, with some not included. The table includes 20,000 to 25,000 clones, more than 80% detected once. This clone was counted a few times. From germline, CDR1 is SNHLY and CDR2 FYNNEI. Trimming stripped 1 base from V and 5 bases from J, with 5 bases between. The CDR3 has 12 residues. This clonotype originated in a man in his sixties with head and neck cancer. Material: PBMCs. The chain joins TRBV2 to TRBJ1-2; D is uncertain. The DNA for the CDR3 is TGTGCCAGCAGTGAAGAGTATTATGGCTACACCTTC. Translating it yields CASSEEYYGYTF. The full variable domain, with the rest looked up from reference TRBV2 and TRBJ1-2, is EPEVTQTPSHQVTQMGQEVILRCVPISNHLYFYWYRQILGQKVEFLVSFYNNEISEKSEIFDDQFSVERPDGSNFTLKIRSTKLEDSAMYFCASSEEYYGYTFGSGTRLTVV.